Detailed here is one TCR beta chain. Germline loops: CDR1 SGHAT, CDR2 FQNNGV. Trimming pared 0 bases from V and 0 bases from J, leaving 7 bases between. This CDR3 contains 15 residues. The data were obtained in a study of shared T cell receptors in the human thymus. The method was immunoSEQ multiplex PCR; TCRdb's version includes in-frame clones alone and lacks a portion of them. This table holds 500,000 to 750,000 clones, roughly 90% found once. The data were also submitted as part of a second study, on human thymus T cells. That paper states: The donor group consisted of healthy Finnish infants who were having corrective surgery for congenital heart defects. Resected material from corrective heart surgery provided the thymus tissue analysed. Across thymic and blood repertoires, the usage of V and J genes appeared to be biased. The related literature has documented a marked overlap of thymic repertoires among unrelated individuals.

V is TRBV11-2 and J is TRBJ2-3, with TRBD2 as a possible D gene (6 bases). Sequenced input: thymocytes. The TCR was taken from a boy under two years old with a congenital heart defect. CDR3 loop: CASSLDGRSTDTQYF. CDR3 nucleotide sequence: TGTGCCAGCAGCTTAGACGGGAGAAGCACAGATACGCAGTATTTT.